This TCR beta chain emerged from a study of CD8+CD57+ T cells in acquired aplastic anemia. About the study: Quantities of DNA derived from sorted CD4+ and CD8+ cells averaged 3.2 ug. The study obtained 8.5 million to 12 million reads on average for CD4+ cells from healthy donors.

Profiling of TCR beta VDJ combinations and CDR3 sequences used genomic DNA as template. TCRdb passed the reads through MiXCR, listing each CDR3 protein once. The sample lists 200,000 to 250,000 distinct CDR3 sequences, 34% occurring once. CDR3 length equals 19 residues. The V end lost 4 bases, the J end lost 0 bases, and 22 bases lay between the germline ends. Germline loops: CDR1 SNHLY, CDR2 FYNNEI. On this clonotype: What it binds is unknown.

Notes on the study in general: Found in both controls and patients were about 30 CD8+ CDR3 sequences. Patients did not significantly differ from controls in CD8+ Simpson's diversity.

The chain uses TRBV2 and TRBJ2-1, with D possibly matching TRBD2 (6 bases). Input material: sorted CD4+, CD8+, or CD8+CD57+ T cells (not recorded which) from PBMCs. The receptor was isolated from a human donor in good health, serving as a control. The CDR3 DNA sequence: TGTGCCAGCAGTGCTTCCGGCATCGGAGAGCGGGTCTCCTACAATGAGCAGTTCTTC. Protein: CASSASGIGERVSYNEQFF.